These 15 T cell receptor beta chains originate from one sample sequenced in a study of T cell responses to AZD1222 COVID-19 vaccine. Libraries were prepared by immunoSEQ multiplex PCR; TCRdb keeps only in-frame clonotypes and omits some of them. In the table there are around 81,000 clones, roughly 82% of which are singletons. The sample here was peripheral blood, taken on day 0 of AZD1222 vaccination. All receptors derive from an adult in good health.

V gene TRBV25-1 combines with J gene TRBJ2-2; perhaps D is TRBD1 or TRBD2 (5 bases each). This CDR3 region has 13 residues. In germline, CDR1 is MGHDK, CDR2 SYGVNS. The germline V and J ends were trimmed by 3 bases and 3 bases, with 5 bases remaining between them. The CDR3 DNA sequence: TGTGCCAGCAGTGAGGGGGACACCGGGGAGCTGTTTTTT. It encodes CASSEGDTGELFF.

V and J are TRBV9 and TRBJ2-1; a weak D match, TRBD2 (6 bases). Germline V gives CDR1 SGDLS, CDR2 YYNGEE. This CDR3 contains 15 residues. The V gene lost 1 base and the J gene lost 6 bases, with 14 bases spanning the gap. The CDR3 DNA is TGTGCCAGCAGCGTATCGGGGGTCGGTCGCAATGAGCAGTTCTTC. Translated, it gives CASSVSGVGRNEQFF.

This clone appeared once. V and J are TRBV18 and TRBJ1-1, with 9 positions matching TRBD1. The CDR3 is made up of 15 amino acids. Trimming removed 6 bases from V and 2 bases from J; junction bases left unmatched: 7. Per the germline V gene, CDR1 is KGHSH and CDR2 is LQKENI. CDR3 protein: CASSIQGALNTEAFF. Here the CDR3 DNA reads TGTGCCAGCTCGATACAGGGGGCGCTTAACACTGAAGCTTTCTTT.

The rearrangement links TRBV7-9 to TRBJ1-2; 7 positions agree with TRBD1. The length of the CDR3 is 18 residues. CDR1 and CDR2 (germline): SEHNR, FQNEAQ (reference sequence). V gave up 0 bases and J gave up 4 bases; unmatched junction bases: 14. CDR3 sequence reads: CASSLALTGSLSAYGYTF. The CDR3 region has the DNA TGTGCCAGCAGCTTAGCGCTGACAGGGTCCTTATCCGCCTATGGCTACACCTTC.

This clone was seen once. This chain links TRBV4-3 with TRBJ2-2; TRBD2 is a possible D gene (5 bases). Germline V gives CDR1 LGHNA, CDR2 YSLEER. The CDR3 loop spans 15 amino acids. Trimming cost V 0 bases and J 15 bases, with 20 bases left between them. The CDR3 spells CASSQDRGAGLRLFF. For the CDR3, the DNA is TGCGCCAGCAGCCAAGATCGAGGTGCGGGTCTGAGGTTGTTTTTT.

This chain links TRBV10-3 with TRBJ2-7; TRBD1 matches at 7 bases. V shed 0 bases and J 4 bases; nucleotides not matched to a gene: 9. Germline V lookup: CDR1 ENHRY, CDR2 SYGVKD. The CDR3 contains 16 residues. The CDR3 sequence is CAISESTAQGRYEQYF. CDR3 bases: TGTGCCATCAGTGAGTCAACAGCACAGGGGCGTTACGAGCAGTACTTC.

The CDR3 reads CASSLVSLENNEQFF. The CDR3 bases are TGTGCCAGCAGCTTAGTGTCTTTGGAGAACAATGAGCAGTTCTTC. The chain combines TRBV7-9 with TRBJ2-1; D unclear. Trimming took 1 base from V and 5 from J, leaving 12 bases between them. The CDR3 spans 15 residues. CDR1 and CDR2 from the germline V gene are SEHNR and FQNEAQ (reference sequence).

The CDR3 region has the DNA TGTGCCTGGACCCTCGGGGGTGGCTACACCTTC. This codes for CAWTLGGGYTF. The rearrangement joins TRBV30 to TRBJ1-2; D is perhaps TRBD1 (5 bases). From germline, CDR1 is GTSNPN and CDR2 SVGIG (reference sequence). The CDR3 runs to 11 residues. Trimming took off 4 bases at V and 7 bases at J, with 10 bases between the two ends. Based on the CDR3 plus reference TRBV30 and TRBJ1-2, the full variable domain is SQTIHQWPATLVQPVGSPLSLECTVEGTSNPNLYWYRQAAGRGLQLLFYSVGIGQISSEVPQNLSASRPQDRQFILSSKKLLLSDSGFYLCAWTLGGGYTFGSGTRLTVV.

This clone was seen only a few times. The gene calls are TRBV9 and TRBJ1-5; possible D gene TRBD1, 5 bases. Trimming cost V 4 bases and J 0 bases, with 11 bases left between them. Germline V gene sequence: CDR1 SGDLS, CDR2 YYNGEE. The CDR3 extends over 15 amino acids. CDR3 region: CASSSEGNSNQPQHF. In nucleotides, the CDR3 is TGTGCCAGCAGCTCAGAGGGGAATAGCAATCAGCCCCAGCATTTT.

Many counts were recorded for this clone. The chain employs TRBV9 and TRBJ2-1; 10 bases match TRBD1. V trimming: 4 bases; J trimming: 8 bases; junction bases outside the gene matches: 6. The CDR3 loop spans 14 amino acids. Per germline, CDR1 SGDLS and CDR2 YYNGEE. CDR3 DNA: TGTGCCAGCAGCATTTCCGGGACAGGGGATGAGCAGTTCTTC. Its translation is CASSISGTGDEQFF.

This chain uses TRBV2 with TRBJ2-2; 9 bases are shared with TRBD2. This CDR3 is built from 16 residues. Germline trimming cut 6 bases from V and 4 bases from J; bases unmatched to any gene: 9. From germline, CDR1 is SNHLY and CDR2 FYNNEI. The chain's CDR3 is CASSSDSGRGTGELFF. In DNA, the CDR3 is TGTGCCAGCAGCTCCGATAGCGGGAGAGGCACCGGGGAGCTGTTTTTT.

The chain is built from TRBV2 and TRBJ1-1, with D tentatively TRBD1 (5 bases). This CDR3 region has 13 residues. Germline CDR1 reads SNHLY; CDR2 reads FYNNEI. The ends were cut back, 7 bases at V and 4 bases at J, with 13 bases in the middle. In nucleotides, the CDR3 is TGTGCCAGCATTTGGAGGGGTAGCACTGAAGCTTTCTTT. Translated, it gives CASIWRGSTEAFF.

This rearrangement joins TRBV4-3 to TRBJ2-1; the D gene could be TRBD1 or TRBD2 (5 bases each). In germline, CDR1 is LGHNA, CDR2 YSLEER. The V end was cut by 4 bases, the J end by 3 bases, with 13 bases between. This CDR3 spans 15 amino acids. The DNA for the CDR3 is TGCGCCAGCAGCCGCCGGGACGGCAACTACAATGAGCAGTTCTTC. Protein sequence: CASSRRDGNYNEQFF.

This clone was recorded only once. This chain connects TRBV7-7 to TRBJ2-5, with 7 bases identical to TRBD2. Germline V CDR1 and CDR2: SSHAT, FNYEAQ (reference sequence). This CDR3 spans 15 amino acids. V lost 4 bases and J lost 1; bases outside the gene matches: 6. CDR3 sequence reads: CASSWGGVGQETQYF. In DNA, the CDR3 is TGTGCCAGCAGCTGGGGGGGAGTTGGCCAAGAGACCCAGTACTTC.

The chain couples TRBV6-5 to TRBJ2-2; D gene unclear. The V gene's germline CDR1 is MNHEY and CDR2 SVGAGI. The V and J ends lost 2 bases and 2 bases respectively, with 12 bases between them. There are 16 residues in the CDR3. The CDR3 coding sequence is TGTGCCAGCAGTTACGGCGCAGGTTTTAACACCGGGGAGCTGTTTTTT. This gives the protein CASSYGAGFNTGELFF.